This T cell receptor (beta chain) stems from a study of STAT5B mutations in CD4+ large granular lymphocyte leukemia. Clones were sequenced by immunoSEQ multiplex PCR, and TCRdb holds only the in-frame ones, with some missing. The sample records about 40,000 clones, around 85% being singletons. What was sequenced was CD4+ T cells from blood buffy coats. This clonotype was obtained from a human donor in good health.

This CDR3 is CAWSSAGDQPQHF. The CDR3 DNA reads as TGTGCCTGGAGTTCTGCAGGGGATCAGCCCCAGCATTTT. V usage is TRBV30 and J usage is TRBJ1-5, with D possibly being TRBD1 (6 bases). Per the germline V gene, CDR1 is GTSNPN and CDR2 is SVGIG (reference sequence). V was shortened by 2 bases and J by 5 bases, with 10 bases between the two germline ends. CDR3 length equals 13 residues.